One and the same sample provided the 13 T cell receptor beta chains below, sequenced in a study of T-cell reconstitution after alpha-beta-depleted transplantation in children. Molecular barcoding with unique molecular identifiers was used for the TCRbeta library. MiXCR, applied by TCRdb to the PCR reads, yields one record per CDR3 protein. The sample shows 490,000 or so distinct CDR3 sequences, approximately 12% of them seen only once. The specimen was PBMCs from the stem cell graft donor, collected from the stem cell graft. The origin of the receptors is a human donor who donated a stem cell graft to a child with combined immunodeficiency.

This clonotype was seen more than once but under ten times. This chain links TRBV6-1 with TRBJ2-2, with D possibly being TRBD2 (5 bases). Germline V lookup: CDR1 MNHNS, CDR2 SASEGT. This CDR3 is built from 16 residues. V gave up 7 bases and J gave up 1 base, with 16 bases separating them. The DNA of the CDR3 is TGTGCCAGCACCCTCCGCCCAGCGGAGAACACCGGGGAGCTGTTTTTT. Translation: CASTLRPAENTGELFF.

This chain connects TRBV12-3 or TRBV12-4 to TRBJ1-5, with D unresolved. V shed 9 bases and J shed 4 bases, with 13 bases lying between them. CDR3 size: 13 residues. The CDR3 region is CASQTDGNQPQHF. The CDR3 DNA reads TGTGCCAGTCAGACGGACGGGAATCAGCCCCAGCATTTT.

The rearrangement links TRBV19 to TRBJ2-3, with a tentative D call TRBD2 (6 bases). Trimming removed 1 base from V and 4 bases from J, with 9 bases in between. The CDR3 sequence is 14 residues long. Germline values: CDR1 LNHDA, CDR2 SQIVND (reference sequence). In DNA, the CDR3 is TGTGCCAGTAGTATAGCGGGAGCTGCAGATACGCAGTATTTT. Protein product: CASSIAGAADTQYF.

This clonotype was counted only a few times. The chain joins TRBV11-3 to TRBJ2-7, with D hard to call. Trimming stripped 2 bases from V and 8 bases from J, with 16 bases between. This CDR3 contains 14 residues. The germline V gene encodes CDR1 SGHNT and CDR2 YENEEA. The CDR3 DNA follows: TGTGCCAGCAGCTTATCCCCACGGTTGGCCAAGCAGTACTTC. Protein: CASSLSPRLAKQYF.

The rearrangement joins TRBV11-2 to TRBJ2-3; 7 bases line up with TRBD2. Germline CDR1 and CDR2: SGHAT and FQNNGV. This CDR3 has 15 amino acids. V lost 5 bases to trimming and J lost 0 bases; unmatched junction nucleotides: 5. The CDR3 here is CASSLLSGSTDTQYF. DNA for the CDR3: TGTGCCAGCAGCCTTCTTAGCGGGAGCACAGATACGCAGTATTTT. Full variable domain (missing parts from reference TRBV11-2 and TRBJ2-3): EAGVAQSPRYKIIEKRQSVAFWCNPISGHATLYWYQQILGQGPKLLIQFQNNGVVDDSQLPKDRFSAERLKGVDSTLKIQPAKLEDSAVYLCASSLLSGSTDTQYFGPGTRLTVL.

The chain joins TRBV29-1 to TRBJ2-6; the D is unclear. Trimming shortened V by 3 bases and J by 7 bases, and 16 bases separated the two germline ends. This CDR3 contains 15 residues. Germline assignment: CDR1 SQVTM and CDR2 ANQGSEA. The CDR3: CSVEGLSLGANVLTF. In nucleotides, the CDR3 is TGCAGCGTTGAGGGCCTTTCTCTGGGAGCCAACGTCCTGACTTTC. Filled out from reference TRBV29-1 and TRBJ2-6, the complete variable domain reads SAVISQKPSRDICQRGTSLTIQCQVDSQVTMMFWYRQQPGQSLTLIATANQGSEATYESGFVIDKFPISRPNLTFSTLTVSNMSPEDSSIYLCSVEGLSLGANVLTFGAGSRLTVL.

This clonotype appeared a few times. The J gene is TRBJ1-1, the V gene TRBV27; D gene unclear. CDR1 and CDR2 (germline): MNHEY, SMNVEV (reference sequence). Trimming removed 2 bases from V and 5 bases from J, with 9 bases in between. The CDR3 consists of 13 residues. The CDR3 DNA reads as TGTGCCAGCAGTTTAGGGTGGGAGACTGAAGCTTTCTTT. Translating it yields CASSLGWETEAFF.

The V and J genes are TRBV25-1 and TRBJ1-6; a weak D match, TRBD1 (5 bases). Trimming pared 4 bases from V and 10 bases from J, leaving 14 bases between. The germline gives CDR1 MGHDK, CDR2 SYGVNS. CDR3 size: 14 residues. CDR3 nucleotides: TGTGCCAGCAGTGCCCCAGGGCGGTGGTCACCCCTCCACTTT. Its translation: CASSAPGRWSPLHF. Full variable domain (rest looked up from reference TRBV25-1 and TRBJ1-6): EADIYQTPRYLVIGTGKKITLECSQTMGHDKMYWYQQDPGMELHLIHYSYGVNSTEKGDLSSESTVSRIRTEHFPLTLESARPSHTSQYLCASSAPGRWSPLHFGNGTRLTVT.

Concerning this clonotype itself: A much larger clone differs by one base, so this may be a read error. The chain couples TRBV3-1 to TRBJ2-7; the D gene could be TRBD1 or TRBD2 (5 bases each). V lost 0 bases to trimming and J lost 2 bases, with 11 bases between them. CDR3 length equals 15 residues. Germline assignment: CDR1 LGHDT and CDR2 YNNKEL (reference sequence). CDR3 nucleotides: TGTGCCAGCAGCCAAGAAGAGGGGCCAGCCTACGAGCAGTACTTC. This codes for CASSQEEGPAYEQYF.

This clonotype occurred a few times. The chain recombines TRBV14 with TRBJ2-7, with unresolved D. The V gene lost 0 bases and the J gene lost 1 base, with 16 bases spanning the gap. Germline CDR1 is SGHDN and CDR2 is FVKESK. This CDR3 is built from 17 residues. The CDR3 region has the DNA TGTGCCAGCAGCCAAGATGCCAGGACGTCCTATTCCTACGAGCAGTACTTC. Protein sequence: CASSQDARTSYSYEQYF.

This clonotype was recorded many times. The V gene is TRBV27, the J gene TRBJ1-4; D not certain. CDR1 and CDR2 from the germline V gene are MNHEY and SMNVEV (reference sequence). The CDR3 length is 13 residues. V was trimmed by 5 bases and J by 10 bases, leaving 14 bases between them. The CDR3: CASSQLQRGKLFF. In DNA form, the CDR3 reads TGTGCCAGCAGTCAATTACAACGGGGAAAACTGTTTTTT.

The chain recombines TRBV7-8 with TRBJ2-3, with TRBD1 as a possible D gene (5 bases). Germline values: CDR1 SGHVS, CDR2 FQNEAQ. This CDR3 has 15 residues. Trimming pared 2 bases from V and 2 bases from J, leaving 11 bases between. CDR3 bases: TGTGCCAGCAGCTTACGGACACTCTCCACAGATACGCAGTATTTT. It translates to CASSLRTLSTDTQYF.

A word on this clonotype: A read error may explain this, as a much larger clone is one base away. It is likely a read error, because the conserved phenylalanine at the end of the CDR3 is missing. The CDR3 DNA reads TGCAGTGCTAGAGCCCTAGCGGGAGGTCACAATGAGCAGTTCTCC. Protein: CSARALAGGHNEQFS. The chain links TRBV20-1 to TRBJ2-1; 11 nucleotides align to TRBD2. The germline V gene encodes CDR1 DFQATT and CDR2 SNEGSKA (reference sequence). The CDR3 has 15 amino acids. The V segment lost 1 base and the J segment 5 bases; nucleotides outside the gene matches: 4.